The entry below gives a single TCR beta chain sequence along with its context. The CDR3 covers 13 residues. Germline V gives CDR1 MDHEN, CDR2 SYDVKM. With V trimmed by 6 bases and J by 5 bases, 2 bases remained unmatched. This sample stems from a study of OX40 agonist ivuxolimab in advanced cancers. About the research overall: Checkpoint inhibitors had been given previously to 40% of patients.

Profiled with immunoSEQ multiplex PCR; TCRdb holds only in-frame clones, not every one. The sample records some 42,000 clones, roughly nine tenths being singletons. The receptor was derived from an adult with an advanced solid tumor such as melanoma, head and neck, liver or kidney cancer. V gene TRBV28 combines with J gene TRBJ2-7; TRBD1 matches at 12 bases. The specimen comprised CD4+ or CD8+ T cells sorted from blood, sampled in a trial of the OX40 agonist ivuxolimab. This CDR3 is CASRGTGGNEQYF. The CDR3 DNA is TGTGCCAGCAGGGGGACAGGGGGCAACGAGCAGTACTTC.